Listed here are 32 T cell receptor beta chains from one sample, sequenced in a study of T-cell reconstitution after alpha-beta-depleted transplantation in children. During its preparation, the TCRbeta library received unique molecular identifiers. TCRdb analysed the PCR reads with MiXCR anew, one entry per CDR3 protein. The profile shows about 250,000 distinct CDR3 sequences, more than 20% of them singletons. The sequencing here drew on PBMCs, mostly from graft donor cells, taken 360 days after TCRalphabeta/CD19-depleted stem cell transplant. These receptors all stem from a female patient aged 2-9 years who had a stem cell transplant for congenital amegakaryocytic thrombocytopenia, so the T cells may come from the graft donor.

This clonotype was seen a few times. This chain uses TRBV6-2 or TRBV6-3 with TRBJ2-5; 9 positions match TRBD2. CDR3 length equals 17 residues. Trimming removed 0 bases from V and 2 bases from J; junction bases left unmatched: 7. Per the germline V gene, CDR1 is MNHEY and CDR2 is SVGEGT. The CDR3 region is CASSYSSLAGTQETQYF. In DNA, the CDR3 is TGTGCCAGCAGTTACTCCTCTCTAGCGGGAACTCAAGAGACCCAGTACTTC.

This clonotype was detected only a few times. The V and J genes are TRBV6-5 and TRBJ1-2; TRBD1 is a possible D gene (5 bases). Germline loops: CDR1 MNHEY, CDR2 SVGAGI. The germline V and J ends were trimmed by 2 bases and 0 bases, with 10 bases remaining between them. This CDR3 is 15 amino acids long. CDR3 sequence: CASSYGAGTNYGYTF. The CDR3 nucleotides are TGTGCCAGCAGTTACGGGGCAGGGACTAACTATGGCTACACCTTC.

This chain uses TRBV28 with TRBJ2-7, with D perhaps TRBD2 (6 bases). CDR3 size: 17 residues. V was shortened by 0 bases and J by 4 bases, with 19 bases between the two germline ends. CDR1 and CDR2 from the germline V gene are MDHEN and SYDVKM. The CDR3 sequence: CASSLWGTGTARYEQYF. The CDR3 DNA is TGTGCCAGCAGTTTATGGGGGACCGGGACTGCCAGATACGAGCAGTACTTC.

A few counts support this clonotype. The chain uses TRBV20-1 and TRBJ2-3, with no clear D. The CDR3 loop spans 12 amino acids. The V gene lost 4 bases and the J gene lost 3 bases, with 8 bases spanning the gap. Germline V gene data show CDR1 as DFQATT and CDR2 as SNEGSKA (reference sequence). In DNA, the CDR3 is TGCAGTGCTATCTTCCGGACAGATACGCAGTATTTT. This gives the protein CSAIFRTDTQYF.

The V gene is TRBV6-1, the J gene TRBJ2-3; 10 bases align to TRBD2. The CDR3 spans 15 residues. Germline V lookup: CDR1 MNHNS, CDR2 SASEGT. J lost 2 bases, V lost 6 bases, and 5 bases had no gene match. CDR3 nucleotides: TGTGCCAGCAGCATACTAGCGGGGACCACAGATACGCAGTATTTT. Protein sequence: CASSILAGTTDTQYF.

J is TRBJ1-1 and V is TRBV5-1; D not certain. CDR1 and CDR2 (germline): SGHRS, YFSETQ. With 0 bases removed from V and 3 bases from J, the gap between germline ends came to 15 bases. The CDR3 covers 16 residues. The CDR3 nucleotides are TGCGCCAGCAGCTTGGGTTTTTTAGGGTGGGACACTGAAGCTTTCTTT. Translation: CASSLGFLGWDTEAFF. The whole variable domain, filled in from reference TRBV5-1 and TRBJ1-1, reads KAGVTQTPRYLIKTRGQQVTLSCSPISGHRSVSWYQQTPGQGLQFLFEYFSETQRNKGNFPGRFSGRQFSNSRSEMNVSTLELGDSALYLCASSLGFLGWDTEAFFGQGTRLTVV.

The chain carries TRBV10-3 and TRBJ1-1; a weak D match, TRBD1 (6 bases). The CDR3 is made up of 14 amino acids. The germline CDR1 and CDR2 sequences are ENHRY and SYGVKD. Trimming removed 7 bases from V and 3 bases from J, with 15 bases in between. This CDR3 is CAITKTGTDTEAFF. The CDR3, as DNA: TGTGCCATCACGAAGACAGGAACGGACACTGAAGCTTTCTTT.

This chain links TRBV2 with TRBJ1-6; 7 nucleotides align to TRBD1. The CDR3 length is 13 residues. The junction had 1 base not matched to a gene; V was cut back by 4 bases and J by 7 bases. Germline-derived CDR1 and CDR2 are SNHLY and FYNNEI. CDR3 loop: CASSAGGNSPLHF. The CDR3 DNA follows: TGTGCCAGCAGTGCAGGGGGAAATTCACCCCTCCACTTT.

V and J are TRBV19 and TRBJ2-4; no reliable D call. Germline V gene lookup returns CDR1 LNHDA and CDR2 SQIVND (reference sequence). The CDR3 runs 11 residues. Trimming cost V 6 bases and J 2 bases, with 2 bases left between them. CDR3: CASSTKNIQYF. The CDR3 DNA reads as TGTGCCAGTAGCACCAAAAACATTCAGTACTTC.

The chain uses TRBV20-1 and TRBJ1-2, with a tentative D call TRBD1 (5 bases). Deletions cut 5 bases from V and 2 bases from J, with 12 bases between. The germline V gene has CDR1 DFQATT and CDR2 SNEGSKA (reference sequence). The CDR3 runs to 13 residues. CDR3 loop: CSARRQINYGYTF. CDR3 bases: TGCAGTGCTCGCAGACAGATAAACTATGGCTACACCTTC.

The CDR3 spells CASSLTRGGNQPQHF. The CDR3 DNA sequence: TGTGCCAGCAGTTTAACCAGGGGCGGGAATCAGCCCCAGCATTTT. This chain links TRBV12-3 or TRBV12-4 with TRBJ1-5, with a tentative D call TRBD1 (6 bases). The CDR3 runs 15 residues. Trimming took off 2 bases at V and 4 bases at J, with 12 bases between the two ends.

This clonotype occurred a few times. The rearrangement joins TRBV3-1 to TRBJ2-5; 8 bases map to TRBD2. With V trimmed by 10 bases and J by 4 bases, 5 bases remained unmatched. Germline CDR1 LGHDT, CDR2 YNNKEL (reference sequence). The CDR3 is made up of 12 amino acids. CDR3 residues: CATLSGGETQYF. The CDR3 DNA sequence: TGTGCCACCCTCAGCGGGGGAGAGACCCAGTACTTC.

This clonotype was seen more than once but under ten times. This sequence joins TRBV6-5 and TRBJ2-7; 13 positions match TRBD2. CDR1 and CDR2 from the germline V gene are MNHEY and SVGAGI. CDR3 length: 17 amino acids. V lost 4 bases to trimming and J lost 2 bases; unmatched junction nucleotides: 8. CDR3 sequence (DNA): TGTGCCAGCAGTTCCGAGGGACTAGCGGGACCCACCTACGAGCAGTACTTC. It translates to CASSSEGLAGPTYEQYF.

This clonotype came up a few times. The gene calls are TRBV28 and TRBJ2-2; D not certain. V was cut by 6 bases and J by 1 base, with 9 bases left in between. This CDR3 is built from 14 residues. Per germline, CDR1 MDHEN and CDR2 SYDVKM. This chain's CDR3 is CASRPLQNTGELFF. CDR3 coding DNA: TGTGCCAGCAGACCGCTTCAGAACACCGGGGAGCTGTTTTTT.

This clonotype was counted a few times. The CDR3 sequence: CASSPLGEGEGEQYF. CDR3 nucleotides: TGTGCCAGCAGTCCCCTTGGGGAGGGGGAAGGCGAGCAGTACTTC. This chain uses TRBV12-3 or TRBV12-4 with TRBJ2-7, with D possibly matching TRBD2 (7 bases). This CDR3 has 15 residues. V lost 5 bases to trimming and J lost 6 bases, with 20 bases between them.

This rearrangement joins TRBV11-2 to TRBJ2-5, with TRBD1 matching 8 bases. The germline V gene encodes CDR1 SGHAT and CDR2 FQNNGV. The junction had 8 bases not matched to a gene; V was cut back by 0 bases and J by 2 bases. The CDR3 runs 17 residues. The CDR3 spells CASSLEFFRDRQETQYF. CDR3 in DNA: TGTGCCAGCAGCTTAGAATTCTTTAGGGACAGGCAAGAGACCCAGTACTTC.

The chain carries TRBV5-1 and TRBJ2-4, with a weak D call TRBD2 (6 bases). Germline CDR1 SGHRS, CDR2 YFSETQ. This CDR3 is 18 amino acids long. V lost 6 bases, J lost 7 bases, and 29 bases lay in between. CDR3 residues: CASIFLTGTQSLANIQYF. The DNA of the CDR3 is TGCGCCAGCATCTTCCTAACCGGGACTCAATCACTGGCCAACATTCAGTACTTC. The full variable domain, rest sourced from reference TRBV5-1 and TRBJ2-4, is KAGVTQTPRYLIKTRGQQVTLSCSPISGHRSVSWYQQTPGQGLQFLFEYFSETQRNKGNFPGRFSGRQFSNSRSEMNVSTLELGDSALYLCASIFLTGTQSLANIQYFGAGTRLSVL.

At least ten counts were recorded for this clonotype. This sequence joins TRBV28 and TRBJ2-7; 8 nucleotides line up with TRBD1. CDR1 and CDR2 from the germline V gene are MDHEN and SYDVKM. The CDR3 is 13 residues long. With 7 bases clipped from V and 7 bases from J, the junction kept 9 bases outside the gene matches. CDR3 region: CASTPGQGLEQYF. The CDR3 region has the DNA TGTGCCAGCACCCCAGGACAGGGTCTTGAGCAGTACTTC.

This chain connects TRBV24-1 to TRBJ1-6, with 7 bases that match TRBD1. Germline V gives CDR1 KGHDR, CDR2 SFDVKD. The CDR3 length is 14 residues. The trim removed 8 bases at V and 5 bases at J, leaving 5 bases unmatched. In DNA form, the CDR3 reads TGTGCCACCACCGTTGGGACAGATAATTCACCCCTCCACTTT. Amino acids: CATTVGTDNSPLHF.

The chain couples TRBV4-1 to TRBJ2-7, with 9 positions matching TRBD2. This CDR3 contains 15 residues. J lost 4 bases, V lost 1 base, and 5 bases had no gene match. Looked up from germline, CDR1 is MGHRA and CDR2 is YSYEKL. The CDR3 is CASSQVGGGAYEQYF. CDR3 DNA: TGCGCCAGCAGCCAAGTAGGCGGGGGGGCATACGAGCAGTACTTC.

The chain combines TRBV20-1 with TRBJ2-7; tentative D call: TRBD2 (6 bases). From germline, CDR1 is DFQATT and CDR2 SNEGSKA (reference sequence). The CDR3 sequence is 15 residues long. The V and J ends lost 0 bases and 2 bases respectively, with 14 bases between them. The CDR3 nucleotides read TGCAGTGCTAGAGACGCAGCGGGCAAAACCTACGAGCAGTACTTC. Its protein is CSARDAAGKTYEQYF.

The chain is built from TRBV12-3 or TRBV12-4 and TRBJ2-2; no clear D gene. Deletions cut 3 bases from V and 4 bases from J, with 6 bases between. The CDR3 loop spans 13 amino acids. This CDR3 reads CASSFGVTGELFF. The CDR3 region has the DNA TGTGCCAGCAGTTTTGGGGTCACCGGGGAGCTGTTTTTT.

The chain links TRBV12-3 or TRBV12-4 to TRBJ2-3; D remains unclear. The V gene lost 2 bases and the J gene lost 2 bases, with 14 bases spanning the gap. This CDR3 contains 16 residues. CDR3 in DNA: TGTGCCAGCAGTTTACTGGTAGGGCGACTCACAGATACGCAGTATTTT. Its translation: CASSLLVGRLTDTQYF.

The chain links TRBV28 to TRBJ2-7; 7 positions agree with TRBD1. The trim removed 3 bases at V and 3 bases at J, leaving 2 bases unmatched. The CDR3 runs to 13 residues. The germline V gene has CDR1 MDHEN and CDR2 SYDVKM. The CDR3 nucleotides read TGTGCCAGCAGTTTTCACAGGGGCTACGAGCAGTACTTC. Residues: CASSFHRGYEQYF.

The chain carries TRBV28 and TRBJ2-1, with TRBD2 matching over 11 bases. V shed 5 bases, J shed 8 bases, and the junction held 8 bases outside the gene matches. The CDR3 covers 15 residues. Germline CDR1 is MDHEN and CDR2 is SYDVKM. The DNA for the CDR3 is TGTGCCAGCAGTCAACTAGCGGGAGCTGGGGATGAGCAGTTCTTC. Translated: CASSQLAGAGDEQFF.

The gene calls are TRBV20-1 and TRBJ2-1; D ambiguous. The V end was cut by 6 bases, the J end by 0 bases, with 15 bases between. The CDR3 runs to 15 residues. Germline V gene sequence: CDR1 DFQATT, CDR2 SNEGSKA (reference sequence). The CDR3 DNA sequence: TGCAGTGCCGGGTTAGTCCCGAACTCCTACAATGAGCAGTTCTTC. It specifies CSAGLVPNSYNEQFF.

This chain uses TRBV18 with TRBJ2-7; D is undetermined. The CDR3 contains 12 residues. Trimming took 6 bases from V and 7 from J, leaving 13 bases between them. Germline loops: CDR1 KGHSH, CDR2 LQKENI. The CDR3, as DNA: TGTGCCAGCTCCCCTCTACCCGGGGAGCAGTACTTC. Translation: CASSPLPGEQYF. The full variable domain, completed using reference TRBV18 and TRBJ2-7, is NAGVMQNPRHLVRRRGQEARLRCSPMKGHSHVYWYRQLPEEGLKFMVYLQKENIIDESGMPKERFSAEFPKEGPSILRIQQVVRGDSAAYFCASSPLPGEQYFGPGTRLTVT.

V and J are TRBV21-1 and TRBJ2-7. TRBV21-1 is a known pseudogene. This CDR3 region has 11 residues. The chain's CDR3 is CASRSTYEQYF. Here the CDR3 DNA reads TGTGCCAGCAGGTCGACCTACGAGCAGTACTTC.

J is TRBJ2-1 and V is TRBV5-1, with 10 positions matching TRBD1. The germline V gene encodes CDR1 SGHRS and CDR2 YFSETQ. The V segment lost 1 base and the J segment 7 bases; nucleotides outside the gene matches: 8. The CDR3 covers 16 residues. CDR3 amino acids: CASSLIGTGESNEQFF. The CDR3 coding sequence is TGCGCCAGCAGCTTGATTGGGACAGGGGAGTCGAATGAGCAGTTCTTC. The full variable domain, rest sourced from reference TRBV5-1 and TRBJ2-1, is KAGVTQTPRYLIKTRGQQVTLSCSPISGHRSVSWYQQTPGQGLQFLFEYFSETQRNKGNFPGRFSGRQFSNSRSEMNVSTLELGDSALYLCASSLIGTGESNEQFFGPGTRLTVL.

This clonotype was counted between two and nine times. This chain uses TRBV4-1 with TRBJ2-1, with a possible D match to TRBD1 (5 bases). Germline V gives CDR1 MGHRA, CDR2 YSYEKL. V lost 0 bases and J lost 5, with 8 bases in between. There are 14 residues in the CDR3. As DNA, the CDR3 is TGCGCCAGCAGCCAAGAAGGGGCCCACAATGAGCAGTTCTTC. Residues: CASSQEGAHNEQFF.

V is TRBV5-1 and J is TRBJ2-1; D not resolved. Germline V lookup: CDR1 SGHRS, CDR2 YFSETQ. The CDR3 length is 15 residues. The V end lost 6 bases, the J end lost 2 bases, and 15 bases lay between the germline ends. CDR3 sequence: CASKGGGATYNEQFF. CDR3 nucleotides: TGCGCCAGCAAAGGTGGCGGAGCTACCTACAATGAGCAGTTCTTC.

The chain uses TRBV5-1 and TRBJ2-5; D call uncertain. The CDR3 has 16 residues. Germline loops: CDR1 SGHRS, CDR2 YFSETQ. Trimming stripped 2 bases from V and 2 bases from J, with 16 bases between. In nucleotides, the CDR3 is TGCGCCAGCAGCTTCAACGCTCCGGACCAACAAGAGACCCAGTACTTC. This encodes CASSFNAPDQQETQYF.